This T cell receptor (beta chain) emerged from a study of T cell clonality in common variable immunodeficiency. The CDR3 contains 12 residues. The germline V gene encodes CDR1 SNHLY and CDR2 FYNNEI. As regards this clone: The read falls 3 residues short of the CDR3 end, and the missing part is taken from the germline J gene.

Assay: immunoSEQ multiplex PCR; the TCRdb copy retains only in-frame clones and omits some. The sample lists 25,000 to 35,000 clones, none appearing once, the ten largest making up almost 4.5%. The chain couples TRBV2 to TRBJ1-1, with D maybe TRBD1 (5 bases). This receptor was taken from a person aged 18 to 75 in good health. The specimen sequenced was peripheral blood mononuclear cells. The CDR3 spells CASSGDSSLAFF. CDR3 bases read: TGTGCCAGCAGTGGTGACAGTAGTTTG.